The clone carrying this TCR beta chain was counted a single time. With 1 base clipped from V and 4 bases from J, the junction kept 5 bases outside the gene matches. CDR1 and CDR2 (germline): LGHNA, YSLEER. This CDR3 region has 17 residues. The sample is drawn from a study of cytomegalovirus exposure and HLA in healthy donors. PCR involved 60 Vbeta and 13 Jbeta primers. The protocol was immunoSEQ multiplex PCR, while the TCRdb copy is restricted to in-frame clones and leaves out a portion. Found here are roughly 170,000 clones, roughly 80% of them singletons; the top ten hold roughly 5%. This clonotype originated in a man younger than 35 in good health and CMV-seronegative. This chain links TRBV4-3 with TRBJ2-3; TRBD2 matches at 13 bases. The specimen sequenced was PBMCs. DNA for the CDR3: TGCGCCAGCAGCCAAGGGACTAGCGGGAGTCTCTCAGATACGCAGTATTTT. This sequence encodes CASSQGTSGSLSDTQYF.